This TCR beta chain was recovered during a study of regulatory T cells in long-lasting Graves disease. Whole-study findings and limits: Under persistent disease, TRBV28, TRBJ1-2 and TRBJ2-5 were used preferentially.

Through Arm-PCR of CDR3 regions and iRepertoire HTBI primers, TCR beta libraries were built. Methods used by the authors: Gene usage covered 62 TRBV and 14 TRBJ segments. MiXCR was run by TCRdb on the multiplex PCR reads, yielding one entry per CDR3 protein. The V and J calls follow TCRdb's processing rather than the paper's. The sample yields 400,000 to 600,000 distinct CDR3 sequences, roughly 21% seen once. Sample time point: persistent/refractory GD, antithyroid drugs over 5 years with positive TRAb. RNA extracted from PBMCs served as the sequencing template. This CDR3 comprises 14 residues. V was clipped by 3 bases and J by 8 bases, with 16 bases between them. About this clonotype: The antigen remains unidentified.

This clonotype originated in a female donor with Graves disease. The chain uses TRBV12-3 or TRBV12-4 and TRBJ1-2; D is uncertain. Sample: peripheral blood mononuclear cells (PBMCs), taken when the disease was refractory, from a patient treated with antithyroid drugs. The CDR3 reads CASSFSGDSYGYTF. CDR3 coding DNA: TGTGCCAGCAGTTTTAGTGGGGATAGCTACGGCTACACCTTC.